This is a list of T cell receptor beta chains from one sample in a study of cytomegalovirus exposure and HLA in healthy donors. The assay was immunoSEQ multiplex PCR, and TCRdb's table has in-frame clones only and misses some. The sample has about 130,000 clones; roughly 95% are singletons. Input material: PBMCs. The source is a man between 18 and 35 years old in good health and CMV-seronegative. Both conserved end residues are part of each CDR3. D genes are given only for firm matches. Size is stated for part of the rows, as once, few or many counts, or as a class when the clone is expanded.

.	once	TRBJ2-1	TRBV5-1	TGCGCCAGCAGTGCGGGCCTCACCTACAATGAGCAGTTCTTC	CASSAGLTYNEQFF
.	.	TRBJ2-7	TRBV30	TGTGCCTGGAGTGTTCTTGCGGGACCCTACGAGCAGTACTTC	CAWSVLAGPYEQYF
.	once	TRBJ2-1	TRBV6-4	TGTGCCAGGCGCGGGCGGTCCAACTACAATGAGCAGTTCTTC	CARRGRSNYNEQFF
TRBD1	.	TRBJ1-1	TRBV5-4	TGTGCCAGCAGCTTGGCGGGACAGCTTGAAGCTTTCTTT	CASSLAGQLEAFF
.	once	TRBJ2-1	TRBV27	TGTGCCAGCAGGGAGACTAGTAAGTTCCGCAATGAGCAGTTCTTC	CASRETSKFRNEQFF
.	.	TRBJ2-5	TRBV5-1	TGCGCCAGCAGCCCCCGACAAGCCCAAGAGACCCAGTACTTC	CASSPRQAQETQYF
TRBD1	.	TRBJ1-1	TRBV5-1	TGCGCCAGCAGCCGAGACAGGGGGATACCTGAAGCTTTCTTT	CASSRDRGIPEAFF
.	.	TRBJ1-1	TRBV30	TGTGCCTGGAGTTCGGTGAACACTGAAGCTTTCTTT	CAWSSVNTEAFF
.	once	TRBJ2-1	TRBV2	TGTGCCAGCAGTGAAGGAGGAATCTCCTTAGGCCCGGAGCAGTTCTTC	CASSEGGISLGPEQFF
TRBD2	.	TRBJ2-2	TRBV5-1	TGCGCCAGCAGGTCCCCCGGGGTAGCGGGCACCGGGGAGCTGTTTTTT	CASRSPGVAGTGELFF
.	once	TRBJ2-7	TRBV28	TGTGCCAGCACCTTGGGGGGAGTCTACGAGCAGTACTTC	CASTLGGVYEQYF
.	.	TRBJ1-2	TRBV9	TGTGCCAGCAGCGTAGGCCTGAACAGCCTCACGGGGGGCTACACCTTC	CASSVGLNSLTGGYTF
.	.	TRBJ1-4	TRBV28	TGTGCCAGCAGTCTAAGTTGGGGCTATGAAAAACTGTTTTTT	CASSLSWGYEKLFF
.	.	TRBJ1-3	TRBV25-1	TGTGCCAGCAGTACAGGGAAAGAAGGAAACACCATATATTTT	CASSTGKEGNTIYF
.	.	TRBJ2-2	TRBV6-5	TGTGCCAGCAGCCGAATTGCAGCCGGGGAGCTGTTTTTT	CASSRIAAGELFF
TRBD1	.	TRBJ1-3	TRBV29-1	TGCAGCGTGCAGGGGGCGTCGGGAAACACCATATATTTT	CSVQGASGNTIYF
.	.	TRBJ2-3	TRBV2	TGTGCCAGCAACGGTCCGGATACGCAGTATTTT	CASNGPDTQYF
.	.	TRBJ2-2	TRBV29-1	TGCAGCGTTGAAGATCTGTCGGGAAACACCGGGGAGCTGTTTTTT	CSVEDLSGNTGELFF
TRBD2	.	TRBJ2-5	TRBV28	TGTGCCAGCAGTTTGGTTAGCGGGAGTGGAGAGACCCAGTACTTC	CASSLVSGSGETQYF
.	.	TRBJ2-3	TRBV30	TGTGCCTGGAGTCTCGGAGTTCAAGATACGCAGTATTTT	CAWSLGVQDTQYF
TRBD2	.	TRBJ2-7	TRBV11-2	TGTGCCAGCAGAAGGGACCCCCTTAGCGGGTACGAGCAGTACTTC	CASRRDPLSGYEQYF
TRBD1	.	TRBJ1-4	TRBV6-6	TGTGCCAGCAGTAACAGGGGTAACGAAAAACTGTTTTTT	CASSNRGNEKLFF
.	.	TRBJ2-7	TRBV19	TGTGCCAGTAGCCATCAGGGGGGCTACGAGCAGTACTTC	CASSHQGGYEQYF
TRBD1	.	TRBJ1-1	TRBV6-6	TGTGCCAGCAGTGGGGGGACAGGATCGAACACTGAAGCTTTCTTT	CASSGGTGSNTEAFF
.	.	TRBJ2-1	TRBV5-1	TGCGCCAGCAGCTTGGCCGCCTACCCGAGCTCCTACAATGAGCAGTTCTTC	CASSLAAYPSSYNEQFF
.	.	TRBJ2-1	TRBV4-3	TGCGCCAGCAGCCGCGGGGCCGGGAGCTCCTACAATGAGCAGTTCTTC	CASSRGAGSSYNEQFF
.	.	TRBJ1-1	TRBV27	TGTGCCAGCAGTCGGGGGGGGTACACTGAAGCTTTCTTT	CASSRGGYTEAFF
.	.	TRBJ1-1	TRBV11-2	TGTGCCAGCAGCTTGTTAAGGGGCGTGTCCACTGAAGCTTTCTTT	CASSLLRGVSTEAFF
.	.	TRBJ2-5	TRBV6-1	TGTGCCAGCCCTGGGCAGCTAACCTTTCAAGAGACCCAGTACTTC	CASPGQLTFQETQYF
TRBD2	.	TRBJ2-3	TRBV30	TGTGCCTGGATTCTAGCGGGAACAAATACGCAGTATTTT	CAWILAGTNTQYF
.	.	TRBJ1-1	TRBV6-5	TGTGCCAGCAGTCTCCAACAGGGAAGGGCAACTGAAGCTTTCTTT	CASSLQQGRATEAFF
TRBD2	.	TRBJ2-1	TRBV4-2	TGTGCCAGCAGCCGTGGGACTAGCGGGATCTCCTACAATGAGCAGTTCTTC	CASSRGTSGISYNEQFF
.	.	TRBJ2-7	TRBV27	TGTGCCAGCAGTTTAGGGCAGGTCTACGAGCAGTACTTC	CASSLGQVYEQYF
.	.	TRBJ1-4	TRBV27	TGTGCCAGCAGTTTAAGCGGGGTTTGGGAAAAACTGTTTTTT	CASSLSGVWEKLFF
.	.	TRBJ2-1	TRBV10-3	TGTGCCATCAGTGGGTTTACAGACCTACCCCTAAACAATGAGCAGTTCTTC	CAISGFTDLPLNNEQFF
TRBD2	.	TRBJ2-1	TRBV10-3	TGTGCCATCAGTGGGACTAGCGGGAGACCCCAAGAGCAGTTCTTC	CAISGTSGRPQEQFF
.	.	TRBJ2-7	TRBV9	TGTGCCAGCAGCCCAACAGGGTTATACGAGCAGTACTTC	CASSPTGLYEQYF